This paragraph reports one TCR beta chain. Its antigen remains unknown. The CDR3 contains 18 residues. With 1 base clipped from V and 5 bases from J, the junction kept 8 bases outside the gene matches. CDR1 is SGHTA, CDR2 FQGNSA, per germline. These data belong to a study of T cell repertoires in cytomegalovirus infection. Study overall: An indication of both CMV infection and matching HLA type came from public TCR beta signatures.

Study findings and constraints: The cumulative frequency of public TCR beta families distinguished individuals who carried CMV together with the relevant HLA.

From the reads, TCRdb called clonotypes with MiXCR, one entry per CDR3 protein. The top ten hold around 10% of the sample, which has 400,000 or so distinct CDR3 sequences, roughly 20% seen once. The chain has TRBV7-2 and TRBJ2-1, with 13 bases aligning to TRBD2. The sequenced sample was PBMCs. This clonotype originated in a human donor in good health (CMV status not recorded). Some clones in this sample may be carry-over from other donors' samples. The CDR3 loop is CASSLVPMGLAGHNEQFF. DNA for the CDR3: TGTGCCAGCAGCTTAGTCCCGATGGGACTAGCGGGGCACAATGAGCAGTTCTTC.